This TCR beta chain was sequenced in a study of T cell changes during pregnancy in multiple sclerosis. CDR1 and CDR2 (germline): LNHDA, SQIVND (reference sequence). The V end was cut by 5 bases, the J end by 4 bases, with 14 bases between. CDR3 length: 14 amino acids. Profiled with immunoSEQ multiplex PCR; TCRdb holds only in-frame clones, not every one. Of about 60,000 clones listed, approximately 94% are singletons. Source: CD8+ T cells from peripheral blood mononuclear cells, taken in the second trimester of pregnancy. The clonotype was recovered from a female donor with multiple sclerosis, enrolled in a pregnancy study. The chain recombines TRBV19 with TRBJ1-1, with D perhaps TRBD1 (6 bases). CDR3 sequence reads: CASSVQGLSTEAFF. The DNA of the CDR3 is TGTGCCAGTAGTGTTCAGGGGCTTAGCACTGAAGCTTTCTTT.